These 17 T cell receptor beta chains share one sample of origin, sequenced in a study of cytomegalovirus exposure and HLA in healthy donors (dated by TCRdb to about 2017). The library was built by means of the immunoSEQ multiplex PCR assay. For the multiplex PCR, a mixture combining 60 forward primers for TCR Vbeta segments and 13 reverse primers for TCR Jbeta segments was used. TCRdb holds this immuneACCESS table with in-frame rearrangements only. Some clones are missing; in checked studies, unresolved V genes explain under half, and the rest has no known cause. The sample yields approximately 80,000 clones; 73% were counted once. The top ten clones comprise about 16% of the sample. The sample was PBMCs. The receptor source for this set is a woman aged 40 to 50 in good health and CMV-seropositive.

The V call is TRBV29-1, the J call TRBJ2-7; TRBD2 matches 9 bases. There are 12 residues in the CDR3. Germline V lookup: CDR1 SQVTM, CDR2 ANQGSEA. V was pared by 6 bases and J by 6 bases, with 6 bases of the junction left unmatched. Written as DNA, the CDR3 is TGCAGCGTGGCTGCGGGAGGGACCGAGCAGTACTTC. This encodes CSVAAGGTEQYF.

The chain uses TRBV30 and TRBJ1-1, with D uncertain. The CDR3 loop spans 12 amino acids. Germline V gene data show CDR1 as GTSNPN and CDR2 as SVGIG (reference sequence). V was pared by 2 bases and J by 10 bases, with 14 bases between. For the CDR3, the DNA is TGTGCCTGGAGTAACCCCACAGAGTCAGCTTTCTTT. Translated, it gives CAWSNPTESAFF.

CDR3 sequence (DNA): TGTGCCACCAGCAGAGCAAAAGGGACAGCGGTGACAGATACGCAGTATTTT. Translated, it gives CATSRAKGTAVTDTQYF. The chain joins TRBV15 to TRBJ2-3; 7 bases map to TRBD1. There are 17 residues in the CDR3. The germline gives CDR1 LNHNV, CDR2 YYDKDF (reference sequence). V was clipped by 1 base and J by 3 bases; unmatched bases: 10.

This clone was seen once. This chain links TRBV5-6 with TRBJ2-2; D is undetermined. This CDR3 region has 15 residues. Trimming stripped 0 bases from V and 5 bases from J, with 11 bases between. Germline V gene lookup returns CDR1 SGHDT and CDR2 YYEEEE. The CDR3 DNA reads TGTGCCAGCAGCTTGGGGCTAGTCGGAACCGGGGAGCTGTTTTTT. Encoded protein: CASSLGLVGTGELFF.

The CDR3 sequence is CASILLPTDTQYF. CDR3 DNA sequence: TGTGCCAGCATCCTCCTCCCCACAGATACGCAGTATTTT. The chain combines TRBV7-2 with TRBJ2-3; no clear D. Germline V CDR1 and CDR2: SGHTA, FQGNSA. The CDR3 length is 13 residues. V lost 7 bases to trimming and J lost 2 bases, with 10 bases between them.

The chain links TRBV10-3 to TRBJ2-2; no definite D call. This CDR3 has 13 amino acids. V was shortened by 2 bases and J by 3 bases, with 4 bases between the two germline ends. CDR1 ENHRY and CDR2 SYGVKD come from the germline V gene. CDR3 DNA: TGTGCCATCAGTGAGCCAGACACCGGGGAGCTGTTTTTT. This sequence encodes CAISEPDTGELFF.

The chain employs TRBV5-1 and TRBJ2-7, with 7 nucleotides matching TRBD1. The V and J ends lost 4 bases and 5 bases, in that order; junction bases with no gene match: 3. From germline, CDR1 is SGHRS and CDR2 YFSETQ. The CDR3 is made up of 12 amino acids. CDR3 bases: TGCGCCAGCAGCGTAGGGACAGACGAGCAGTACTTC. It codes for CASSVGTDEQYF.

V and J are TRBV14 and TRBJ2-2; 9 bases map to TRBD2. V gave up 1 base and J gave up 6 bases; unmatched junction bases: 6. The CDR3 consists of 16 residues. Germline CDR1 is SGHDN and CDR2 is FVKESK. CDR3 bases: TGTGCCAGCAGCCAAGTGCCTAGCGGGAATCCCGGGGAGCTGTTTTTT. It yields the protein CASSQVPSGNPGELFF.

The sample holds a few counts of this clone. The chain links TRBV19 to TRBJ2-3; 8 bases map to TRBD2. The J segment lost 0 bases and the V segment lost 7 bases, leaving 6 bases of the junction unmatched. Germline CDR1 LNHDA, CDR2 SQIVND (reference sequence). The CDR3 contains 15 residues. Written as DNA, the CDR3 is TGTGCCAGTATCGGGAGGGTGTGGAGCACAGATACGCAGTATTTT. Protein product: CASIGRVWSTDTQYF.

The chain uses TRBV18 and TRBJ1-1, with D possibly being TRBD1 (5 bases). The CDR3 is 15 residues long. V dropped 3 bases and J dropped 0 bases, with 11 bases sitting between them. The germline V gene encodes CDR1 KGHSH and CDR2 LQKENI. CDR3 DNA sequence: TGTGCCAGCTCACCCTATCGGGGGGTGAACACTGAAGCTTTCTTT. Residues: CASSPYRGVNTEAFF.

The chain has TRBV2 and TRBJ2-7; 12 nucleotides match TRBD1. CDR3 length equals 15 residues. V shed 5 bases and J 6 bases; nucleotides not matched to a gene: 8. Germline CDR1 SNHLY, CDR2 FYNNEI. CDR3 protein: CASSSTGTGGVEQYF. The CDR3 nucleotides are TGTGCCAGCAGTAGTACCGGGACAGGGGGCGTCGAGCAGTACTTC.

This chain joins TRBV15 and TRBJ2-2; possibly TRBD1 for D (5 bases). This CDR3 has 15 residues. The germline V gene encodes CDR1 LNHNV and CDR2 YYDKDF (reference sequence). Trimming removed 1 base at V and 5 bases at J, with 11 bases between. CDR3 amino acids: CATSRGGRDTGELFF. CDR3 in DNA: TGTGCCACCAGCAGAGGTGGCAGGGATACCGGGGAGCTGTTTTTT.

The CDR3, as DNA: TGTGCCAGCTCCGCCGCGGGGCCCGCAGGGAAGCCCCAGCATTTT. It is translated as CASSAAGPAGKPQHF. The genes are TRBV18 and TRBJ1-5; TRBD1 might be the D (5 bases). V lost 6 bases and J lost 8, with 20 bases in between. The CDR3 length is 15 residues. Germline V gene lookup returns CDR1 KGHSH and CDR2 LQKENI.

Only one count was recorded for this clone. In nucleotides, the CDR3 is TGTGCCAGCAGTAGGGCGGGCTCAAGCTCCTACAATGAGCAGTTCTTC. It yields the protein CASSRAGSSSYNEQFF. The chain employs TRBV27 and TRBJ2-1, with D possibly TRBD2 on 5 matching bases. Looked up from germline, CDR1 is MNHEY and CDR2 is SMNVEV (reference sequence). The V end lost 5 bases, the J end lost 0 bases, and 14 bases lay between the germline ends. CDR3 length equals 16 residues.

This clone came up a few times. J is TRBJ1-5 and V is TRBV19, with 7 bases that match TRBD1. There are 15 residues in the CDR3. Germline-derived CDR1 and CDR2 are LNHDA and SQIVND (reference sequence). Trimming took 7 bases from V and 0 from J; bases not matched to a gene: 6. CDR3: CASKRQGNSNQPQHF. The CDR3 DNA reads TGTGCCAGTAAACGACAGGGTAATAGCAATCAGCCCCAGCATTTT.

The chain uses TRBV5-6 and TRBJ2-7, with 7 bases aligning to TRBD1. The V segment lost 2 bases and the J segment 7 bases; nucleotides outside the gene matches: 6. Germline CDR1 is SGHDT and CDR2 is YYEEEE. This CDR3 contains 13 residues. The CDR3 DNA reads TGTGCCAGCAGCTTATGGACAGGATGGGAGCAGTACTTC. This gives the protein CASSLWTGWEQYF.

The rearrangement links TRBV7-2 to TRBJ1-5; no reliable D call. The CDR3 sequence is 13 residues long. The germline V gene has CDR1 SGHTA and CDR2 FQGNSA. V shed 2 bases and J shed 6 bases, with 8 bases lying between them. CDR3 nucleotide sequence: TGTGCCAGCAGCTTAAATTCGGGTCAGCCCCAGCATTTT. Residues: CASSLNSGQPQHF.